What follows is one TCR beta chain and its context. In germline, CDR1 is MNHEY, CDR2 SVGAGI. This CDR3 is built from 13 residues. The trim removed 6 bases at V and 8 bases at J, leaving 8 bases unmatched. Primers for the PCR totalled 60 Vbeta and 13 Jbeta. Clones were read by immunoSEQ multiplex PCR, and TCRdb kept only the in-frame ones, dropping some. The repertoire holds about 220,000 clones, with approximately 70% as singletons. The record originates from a study of cytomegalovirus exposure and HLA in healthy donors. This chain joins TRBV6-5 and TRBJ2-3, with 7 bases lining up with TRBD1. The TCR originated in a woman under 40 in good health and CMV-seronegative. Material for sequencing was PBMCs. CDR3 coding DNA: TGTGCCAGCAGCCCCGACAGGGCAGGTACGCAGTATTTT. It codes for CASSPDRAGTQYF.